Sequencing of this T cell receptor (beta chain) was carried out in a study of tumor-infiltrating lymphocytes in primary liver carcinoma. The CDR3 covers 17 residues. CDR1 is MNHNY and CDR2 is SVGAGI in the germline V gene (reference sequence). Broader study findings: Tumors carried a top-250-clone fraction significantly exceeding that of blood (p = 0.039). Merely some 8-24% of top clones spanned all five tumor regions.

The tissue used was unsorted bulk material of about 19-30 mg. RNA and DNA were co-extracted from it with the AllPrep DNA/RNA mini kit. HBV chronically infected the treatment-naive patients. Samples were taken from five separate regions of every tumor. Of note for this clonotype: The antigen is undetermined. The junction departs from germline at one end; a sequencing error may be responsible.

Synthesis of TCR beta cDNA was carried out from 450 to 500 ng total RNA with a constant-region primer. Investigators got TCR beta libraries out of three nested multiplex PCR rounds, done with slightly modified ARM-PCR. Both of the initial two PCR rounds ran for about 9 cycles and employed TRBV1-TRBV30 forward primers alongside a C-beta reverse primer. Each CDR3 protein gets one entry after TCRdb re-called the multiplex PCR reads with MiXCR. The sample includes 100,000 or so distinct CDR3 sequences, over 55% of them seen just once. The sequence came from an older woman with primary liver carcinoma and hepatitis B virus infection. Sequenced input: liver tumor tissue from sampling region 5. The subset denotes: tumor region T5, tumor centre. The chain joins TRBV6-6 to TRBJ1-2; D is perhaps TRBD1 (6 bases). CDR3 bases: TGTGTCTGCAGTTACAAGACAGGCGGACGTCTTAACTATAGCTACACCTTC. As protein: CVCSYKTGGRLNYSYTF.